The 2 T cell receptor beta chains given below trace back to one sample, sequenced in a study of neoadjuvant anti-PD-1 for oral cavity cancer. Time point here: after neoadjuvant nivolumab, at surgical resection. Measured with immunoSEQ multiplex PCR; TCRdb has only the in-frame clones, and not every one. The table shows around 35,000 clones, with around 40% occurring only once. The sequences come from tumor tissue, collected after nivolumab (anti-PD-1) treatment. Receptors originate from a person aged 40 to 85 with oral cavity squamous cell carcinoma.

This clone has just a few counts. The rearrangement uses TRBV28 and TRBJ2-7; D gene unclear. The CDR3 has 11 residues. Germline CDR1 is MDHEN and CDR2 is SYDVKM. Deletions cut 8 bases from V and 1 base from J, with 6 bases between. CDR3 residues: CASGSSYEQYF. In DNA, the CDR3 is TGTGCCAGCGGCTCTTCCTACGAGCAGTACTTC. The full variable domain, with the rest looked up from reference TRBV28 and TRBJ2-7, is DVKVTQSSRYLVKRTGEKVFLECVQDMDHENMFWYRQDPGLGLRLIYFSYDVKMKEKGDIPEGYSVSREKKERFSLILESASTNQTSMYLCASGSSYEQYFGPGTRLTVT.

The chain is built from TRBV7-9 and TRBJ2-2; D may be TRBD1 (5 bases). The germline gives CDR1 SEHNR, CDR2 FQNEAQ (reference sequence). Deletions cut 5 bases from V and 5 bases from J, with 12 bases between. This CDR3 has 14 amino acids. In nucleotides, the CDR3 is TGTGCCAGCAGCCCGACCAGGGATACCGGGGAGCTGTTTTTT. This codes for CASSPTRDTGELFF.